Shown below are 16 T cell receptor beta chains from a single sample sequenced in a study of blood T cells in healthy people across ages. Using a J-beta primer mix together with a sample-barcoded 5' primer, a second PCR was run for roughly 7 to 11 cycles. Using its own MiXCR run on the 5' RACE reads, TCRdb lists one record per CDR3 protein. The sample yields 980,000 or so distinct CDR3 sequences, under 50% seen once. Input material: blood. These receptor sequences come from a man aged 25 to 45 in good health.

The genes are TRBV12-3 or TRBV12-4 and TRBJ1-1; tentative D call: TRBD1 (5 bases). CDR3 size: 14 residues. Trimming pared 7 bases from V and 5 bases from J, leaving 17 bases between. The chain's CDR3 is CASTLTRGATEAFF. The CDR3 nucleotides are TGTGCCAGCACTCTCACCCGGGGCGCTACTGAAGCTTTCTTT.

The genes are TRBV7-2 and TRBJ2-1; D gene unclear. V gave up 5 bases and J gave up 8 bases, with 13 bases separating them. Per the germline V gene, CDR1 is SGHTA and CDR2 is FQGNSA. CDR3 length: 13 residues. The DNA of the CDR3 is TGTGCCAGCAGCGTAGTATGGTCCGATGAGCAGTTCTTC. Translation gives CASSVVWSDEQFF.

This clonotype was observed a handful of times. The chain couples TRBV20-1 to TRBJ2-1, with a weak D call TRBD1 (5 bases). Trimming stripped 0 bases from V and 5 bases from J, with 11 bases between. There are 14 residues in the CDR3. CDR1 and CDR2 (germline): DFQATT, SNEGSKA (reference sequence). CDR3 DNA sequence: TGCAGTGCTAGAGATGTGGGGCCAAACAATGAGCAGTTCTTC. Translated: CSARDVGPNNEQFF.

The J gene is TRBJ2-7, the V gene TRBV7-9, with D possibly TRBD1 on 5 matching bases. The CDR3 runs to 15 residues. Germline assignment: CDR1 SEHNR and CDR2 FQNEAQ (reference sequence). V dropped 1 base and J dropped 5 bases, with 15 bases sitting between them. CDR3 loop: CASSLVTGQGNEQYF. Written as DNA, the CDR3 is TGTGCCAGCAGCTTAGTCACTGGGCAGGGTAACGAGCAGTACTTC.

This chain uses TRBV5-6 with TRBJ2-7; TRBD2 matches at 7 bases. The V segment lost 5 bases and the J segment 3 bases; nucleotides outside the gene matches: 5. Germline V gene lookup returns CDR1 SGHDT and CDR2 YYEEEE. The CDR3 is 13 amino acids. The CDR3 here is CASSGLDRYEQYF. The CDR3, as DNA: TGTGCCAGCAGTGGACTAGATCGCTACGAGCAGTACTTC.

There are a few counts of this clonotype. CDR3 sequence (DNA): TGTGCCAGCAGTTACTCGAGTGCGCGGGGGGTTCGGAATGAGCAGTTCTTC. Translation: CASSYSSARGVRNEQFF. The chain is built from TRBV6-2 or TRBV6-3 and TRBJ2-1, with 8 positions matching TRBD2. Germline V CDR1 and CDR2: MNHEY, SVGEGT. This CDR3 comprises 17 residues. V lost 0 bases, J lost 7 bases, and 11 bases stayed unmatched.

The rearrangement joins TRBV20-1 to TRBJ2-1; 15 bases align to TRBD2. CDR1 is DFQATT, CDR2 SNEGSKA, per germline (reference sequence). The CDR3 contains 16 residues. The junction had 3 bases not matched to a gene; V was cut back by 3 bases and J by 3 bases. CDR3 region: CSASGLAGGNYNEQFF. CDR3 DNA: TGCAGTGCTAGCGGACTAGCGGGGGGGAACTACAATGAGCAGTTCTTC.

This chain links TRBV7-2 with TRBJ2-4; no reliable D call. V shed 5 bases and J shed 13 bases, with 24 bases lying between them. Germline values: CDR1 SGHTA, CDR2 FQGNSA. This CDR3 has 15 amino acids. The chain's CDR3 is CASSHAVAGAKVQYF. Here the CDR3 DNA reads TGTGCCAGCAGCCATGCAGTGGCAGGCGCTAAAGTGCAGTACTTC.

The chain employs TRBV10-3 and TRBJ2-7; TRBD1 agrees at 8 bases. The J segment lost 0 bases and the V segment lost 5 bases, leaving 9 bases of the junction unmatched. Germline V gives CDR1 ENHRY, CDR2 SYGVKD. CDR3 length: 16 amino acids. The CDR3 nucleotides read TGTGCCATCAGTCAAGGACAGGGCTATCTCTCCTACGAGCAGTACTTC. Amino acids: CAISQGQGYLSYEQYF.

This clonotype has only a few counts. The J gene is TRBJ2-2, the V gene TRBV3-1; D not certain. CDR1 is LGHDT and CDR2 is YNNKEL in the germline V gene (reference sequence). The V and J ends lost 5 bases and 2 bases respectively, with 3 bases between them. CDR3 length: 12 amino acids. The CDR3, as DNA: TGTGCCAGCAGCAAAAACACCGGGGAGCTGTTTTTT. Translated, it gives CASSKNTGELFF.

The DNA of the CDR3 is TGTGCCAGCAGTGCCCCGGGGAAAGACATTCAGTACTTC. Translating it yields CASSAPGKDIQYF. The chain recombines TRBV28 with TRBJ2-4, with a weak D call TRBD2 (5 bases). This CDR3 spans 13 amino acids. The germline gives CDR1 MDHEN, CDR2 SYDVKM. V lost 5 bases and J lost 8, with 13 bases in between.

This clonotype was picked up a small number of times. The chain carries TRBV29-1 and TRBJ2-7, with TRBD1 matching over 10 bases. From germline, CDR1 is SQVTM and CDR2 ANQGSEA. The CDR3 has 15 amino acids. Trimming took 4 bases from V and 5 from J; bases not matched to a gene: 11. DNA for the CDR3: TGCAGCGTTGCTACCAGGGACAGGGGTCTAGACGAGCAGTACTTC. It codes for CSVATRDRGLDEQYF.

The chain joins TRBV4-3 to TRBJ2-1; perhaps D is TRBD1 or TRBD2 (5 bases each). V dropped 3 bases and J dropped 6 bases, with 21 bases sitting between them. This CDR3 is 17 amino acids long. Germline CDR1 and CDR2: LGHNA and YSLEER. Written as DNA, the CDR3 is TGCGCCAGCAGCCACTTCTTGGGACCGCAATCCCGCAATGAGCAGTTCTTC. Translating gives CASSHFLGPQSRNEQFF.

The chain uses TRBV20-1 and TRBJ2-3, with 7 bases that match TRBD2. The length of the CDR3 is 14 residues. Losses at the gene ends were 6 bases for V and 2 bases for J; bases not matched to a gene: 8. Germline V gene sequence: CDR1 DFQATT, CDR2 SNEGSKA (reference sequence). The CDR3: CSAMSGTTTDTQYF. CDR3 nucleotides: TGCAGTGCAATGTCCGGGACTACCACAGATACGCAGTATTTT.

V and J are TRBV7-9 and TRBJ2-1; no clear D gene. This CDR3 has 13 amino acids. V lost 3 bases, J lost 5 bases, and 8 bases lay in between. Germline V gives CDR1 SEHNR, CDR2 FQNEAQ (reference sequence). The CDR3 loop is CASSFILDNEQFF. The DNA of the CDR3 is TGTGCCAGCAGCTTTATCCTAGACAATGAGCAGTTCTTC.

This clonotype occurred a few times. This chain joins TRBV7-9 and TRBJ2-3, with TRBD1 matching over 10 bases. The length of the CDR3 is 17 residues. In germline, CDR1 is SEHNR, CDR2 FQNEAQ (reference sequence). V lost 5 bases to trimming and J lost 4 bases; unmatched junction nucleotides: 12. CDR3 coding DNA: TGTGCCAGCAGCCCCCTCCCCGACAGGGGGCAATCAGATACGCAGTATTTT. Translation gives CASSPLPDRGQSDTQYF.